A single sample is the source of the 3 T cell receptor beta chains below, sequenced in a study of T cell responses to AZD1222 COVID-19 vaccine. Profiling relied on immunoSEQ multiplex PCR, and the TCRdb table lists in-frame clones only, not all of them. The sample has more than 95,000 clones, about 89% seen once. This specimen consisted of peripheral blood, obtained 28 days after the second AZD1222 dose. The source of these receptors is an adult who received the AZD1222 COVID-19 vaccine.

V is TRBV27 and J is TRBJ2-7; the D gene is possibly TRBD1 (7 bases). The CDR3 extends over 15 amino acids. The germline V gene encodes CDR1 MNHEY and CDR2 SMNVEV (reference sequence). The germline V and J ends were trimmed by 5 bases and 5 bases, with 19 bases remaining between them. The CDR3 bases are TGTGCCAGCAGTGCCTTCAACAGGGGAGGAAACGAGCAGTACTTC. This gives the protein CASSAFNRGGNEQYF.

The chain employs TRBV2 and TRBJ2-1; tentative D call: TRBD2 (6 bases). This CDR3 comprises 14 residues. Germline assignment: CDR1 SNHLY and CDR2 FYNNEI. With 7 bases removed from V and 0 bases from J, the gap between germline ends came to 10 bases. CDR3 coding DNA: TGTGCCAGCATGGGACTCAGCTCCTACAATGAGCAGTTCTTC. This sequence encodes CASMGLSSYNEQFF.

This chain uses TRBV24-1 with TRBJ2-6; a possible D gene is TRBD1 (6 bases). The CDR3 is made up of 14 amino acids. Looked up from germline, CDR1 is KGHDR and CDR2 is SFDVKD. The germline V and J ends were trimmed by 9 bases and 3 bases, with 11 bases remaining between them. CDR3 residues: CATLGGVGANVLTF. CDR3 coding DNA: TGTGCCACCTTAGGGGGAGTTGGGGCCAACGTCCTGACTTTC.